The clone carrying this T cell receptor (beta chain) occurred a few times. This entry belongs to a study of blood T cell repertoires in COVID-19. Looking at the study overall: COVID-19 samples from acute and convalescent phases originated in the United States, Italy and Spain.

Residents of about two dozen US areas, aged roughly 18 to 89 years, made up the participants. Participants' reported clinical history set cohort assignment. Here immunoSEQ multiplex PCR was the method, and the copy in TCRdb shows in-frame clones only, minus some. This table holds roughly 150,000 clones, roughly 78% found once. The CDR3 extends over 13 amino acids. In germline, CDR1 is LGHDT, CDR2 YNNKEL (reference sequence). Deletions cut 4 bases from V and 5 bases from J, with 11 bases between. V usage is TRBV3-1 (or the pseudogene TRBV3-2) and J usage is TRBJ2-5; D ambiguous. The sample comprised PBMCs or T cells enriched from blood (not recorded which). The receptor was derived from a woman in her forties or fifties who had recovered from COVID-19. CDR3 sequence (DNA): TGTGCCAGCAGCCGATCACCGCAGGAGACCCAGTACTTC. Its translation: CASSRSPQETQYF.